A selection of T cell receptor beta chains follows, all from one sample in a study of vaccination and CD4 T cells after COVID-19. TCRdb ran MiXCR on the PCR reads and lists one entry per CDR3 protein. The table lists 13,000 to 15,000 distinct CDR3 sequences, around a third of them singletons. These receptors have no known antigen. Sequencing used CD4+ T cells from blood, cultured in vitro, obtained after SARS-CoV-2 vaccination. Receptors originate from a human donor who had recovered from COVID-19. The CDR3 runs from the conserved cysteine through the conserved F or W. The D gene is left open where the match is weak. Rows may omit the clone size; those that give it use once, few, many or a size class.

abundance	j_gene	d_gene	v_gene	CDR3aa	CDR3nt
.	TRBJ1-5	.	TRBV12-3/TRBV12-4	CASSLSWNQPQHF	TGTGCCAGCAGTTTAAGTTGGAATCAGCCCCAGCATTTT
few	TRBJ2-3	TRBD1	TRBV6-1	CASRPDRGPFPDTQYF	TGTGCCAGCAGGCCAGACAGGGGGCCCTTTCCAGATACGCAGTATTTT
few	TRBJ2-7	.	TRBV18	CASSAGGDGSYEQYF	TGTGCCAGCTCCGCCGGAGGGGACGGCTCCTACGAGCAGTACTTC
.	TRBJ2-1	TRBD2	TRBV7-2	CASSQRTSGSLNEQFF	TGTGCCAGCAGCCAACGGACTAGCGGGAGTCTTAATGAGCAGTTCTTC
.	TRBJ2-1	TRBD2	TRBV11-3	CASSLGAGAPLLNF	TGTGCCAGCAGCTTAGGGGCGGGAGCGCCACTCCTGAACTTC
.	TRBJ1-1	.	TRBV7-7	CASSLAGGENTEAFF	TGTGCCAGCAGCTTAGCAGGAGGGGAGAACACTGAAGCTTTCTTT
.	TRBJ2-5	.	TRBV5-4	CASRLAGRRETQYF	TGTGCCAGCAGATTAGCTGGGCGCAGAGAGACCCAGTACTTC
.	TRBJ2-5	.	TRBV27	CASTPFGPAYQETQYF	TGTGCCAGCACCCCTTTCGGGCCAGCGTACCAAGAGACCCAGTACTTC
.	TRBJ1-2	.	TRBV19	CASSMAGGGYTF	TGTGCCAGTAGTATGGCAGGTGGTGGCTACACCTTC
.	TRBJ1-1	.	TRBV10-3	CAISERGSEAFF	TGTGCCATCAGTGAGCGGGGCTCTGAAGCTTTCTTT
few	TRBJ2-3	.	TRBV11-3	CASSLAGQGRTDTQYF	TGTGCCAGCAGCTTAGCTGGGCAGGGGCGCACAGATACGCAGTATTTT
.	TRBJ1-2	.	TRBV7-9	CASSLGDGYTF	TGTGCCAGCAGCTTAGGGGATGGCTACACCTTC
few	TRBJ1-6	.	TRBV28	CASSPHGAGNSPLHF	TGTGCCAGCAGTCCGCACGGGGCTGGTAATTCACCCCTCCACTTT
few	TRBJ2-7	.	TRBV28	CASSPDRSEEQYF	TGTGCCAGCAGCCCAGACAGGTCGGAGGAGCAGTACTTC
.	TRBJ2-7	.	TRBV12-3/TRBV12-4	CASSFIGSSYEQYF	TGTGCCAGCAGTTTCATAGGGAGCTCCTACGAGCAGTACTTC
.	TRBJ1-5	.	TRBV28	CASSALTGSGQPQHF	TGTGCCAGCAGTGCCCTCACAGGGAGCGGCCAGCCCCAGCATTTT
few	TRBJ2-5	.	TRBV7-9	CASSQVLAAIQETQYF	TGTGCCAGCAGTCAAGTATTAGCGGCGATCCAAGAGACCCAGTACTTC
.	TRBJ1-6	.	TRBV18	CASSPSNRESSPLHF	TGTGCCAGCTCACCGTCGAACAGGGAGAGCTCACCCCTCCACTTT
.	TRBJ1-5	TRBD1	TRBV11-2	CASSLAGRTGAIQPQHF	TGTGCCAGCAGCTTAGCCGGAAGGACAGGGGCCATTCAGCCCCAGCATTTT
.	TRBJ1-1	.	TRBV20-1	CSARLGGGGLNTEAFF	TGCAGTGCCCGACTCGGGGGCGGGGGTTTGAACACTGAAGCTTTCTTT
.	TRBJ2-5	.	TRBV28	CASSLGGKNRETQYF	TGTGCCAGCAGTTTAGGAGGGAAAAATAGGGAGACCCAGTACTTC
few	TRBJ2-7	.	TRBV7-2	CASSLTGEALYEQYF	TGTGCCAGCAGCTTAACGGGGGAGGCACTCTACGAGCAGTACTTC
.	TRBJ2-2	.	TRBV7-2	CALGRRNTGELFF	TGTGCCCTCGGACGGAGGAACACCGGGGAGCTGTTTTTT
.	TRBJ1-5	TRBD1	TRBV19	CASSPGASRGDQPQHF	TGTGCCAGTAGCCCGGGAGCAAGCAGGGGGGATCAGCCCCAGCATTTT
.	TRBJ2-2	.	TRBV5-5	CASSSGPPPLNTGELFF	TGTGCCAGCAGCTCAGGACCTCCCCCCCTGAACACCGGGGAGCTGTTTTTT
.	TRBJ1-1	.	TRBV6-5	CASSWTVNTEAFF	TGTGCCAGCAGTTGGACGGTGAACACTGAAGCTTTCTTT
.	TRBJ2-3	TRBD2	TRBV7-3	CASSLGTSGRATDTQYF	TGTGCCAGCAGCTTAGGGACTAGCGGGAGGGCCACAGATACGCAGTATTTT
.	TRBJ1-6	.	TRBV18	CASSPTPDSPLHF	TGTGCCAGCTCACCGACCCCCGATTCACCCCTCCACTTT
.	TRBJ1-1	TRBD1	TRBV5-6	CASSPTGTGNRAFF	TGTGCCAGCAGCCCGACCGGGACAGGGAATCGAGCTTTCTTT
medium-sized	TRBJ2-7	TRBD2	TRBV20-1	CSALKRLAGSYEQYF	TGCAGTGCTCTAAAGAGACTAGCGGGGTCCTACGAGCAGTACTTC
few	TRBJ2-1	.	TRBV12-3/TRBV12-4	CASTPRVAYNEQFF	TGTGCCAGCACCCCTAGGGTAGCGTACAATGAGCAGTTCTTC
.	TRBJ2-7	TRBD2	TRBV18	CASSPLRAGTAYEQYF	TGTGCCAGCTCACCCCTTAGAGCGGGGACCGCCTACGAGCAGTACTTC
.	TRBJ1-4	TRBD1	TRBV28	CASNTGQATNEKLFF	TGTGCCAGCAACACCGGACAGGCAACTAATGAAAAACTGTTTTTT
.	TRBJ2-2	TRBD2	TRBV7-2	CASSLSGTSGSTGELFF	TGTGCCAGCAGCTTATCAGGGACTAGCGGGAGCACCGGGGAGCTGTTTTTT
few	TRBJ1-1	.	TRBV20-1	CSAEQGEGTEAFF	TGCAGTGCCGAACAGGGAGAAGGGACTGAAGCTTTCTTT
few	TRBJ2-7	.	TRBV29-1	CSVGSLRRSYEQYF	TGCAGCGTTGGTTCCTTACGGAGGTCCTACGAGCAGTACTTC
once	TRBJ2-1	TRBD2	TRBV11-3	CASSLEREGRNEQFF	TGTGCCAGCAGCTTAGAGCGGGAGGGGAGGAATGAGCAGTTCTTC
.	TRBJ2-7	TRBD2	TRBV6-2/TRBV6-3	CASSYSISGRAREQYF	TGTGCCAGCAGTTACTCGATTAGCGGGAGGGCGCGGGAGCAGTACTTC
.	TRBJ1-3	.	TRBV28	CASSYRGGARGNTIYF	TGTGCCAGCAGCTACAGAGGCGGGGCGCGGGGAAACACCATATATTTT
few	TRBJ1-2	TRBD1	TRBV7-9	CASSTRQGPLISYTF	TGTGCCAGCAGCACCCGACAGGGCCCCCTAATTAGCTACACCTTC
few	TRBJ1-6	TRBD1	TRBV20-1	CSARGDSNNSPLHF	TGCAGTGCTAGAGGGGACAGTAATAATTCACCCCTCCACTTT
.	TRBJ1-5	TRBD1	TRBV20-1	CSAHGTEDNQPQHF	TGCAGTGCCCACGGGACAGAGGACAATCAGCCCCAGCATTTT
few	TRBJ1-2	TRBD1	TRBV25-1	CASSEAGRGLDGYTF	TGTGCCAGCAGTGAAGCCGGCAGGGGGCTGGATGGCTACACCTTC
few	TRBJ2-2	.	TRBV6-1	CASSPLQTDYTGELFF	TGTGCCAGCAGTCCCCTCCAAACCGACTACACCGGGGAGCTGTTTTTT
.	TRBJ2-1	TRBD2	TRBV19	CASSLGLAGFYNEQFF	TGTGCCAGTAGCCTTGGACTAGCGGGTTTCTACAATGAGCAGTTCTTC